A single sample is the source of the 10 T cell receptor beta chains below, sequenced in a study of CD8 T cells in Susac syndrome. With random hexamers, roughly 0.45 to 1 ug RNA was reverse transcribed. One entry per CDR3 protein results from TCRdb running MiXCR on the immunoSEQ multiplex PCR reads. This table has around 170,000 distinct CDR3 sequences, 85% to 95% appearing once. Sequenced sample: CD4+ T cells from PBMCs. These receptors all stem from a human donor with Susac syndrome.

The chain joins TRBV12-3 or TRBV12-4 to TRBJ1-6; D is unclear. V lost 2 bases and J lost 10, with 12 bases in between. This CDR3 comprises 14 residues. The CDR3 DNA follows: TGTGCCAGCAGTTTACAGGCGGCGCAATCACCCCTCCACTTT. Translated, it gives CASSLQAAQSPLHF.

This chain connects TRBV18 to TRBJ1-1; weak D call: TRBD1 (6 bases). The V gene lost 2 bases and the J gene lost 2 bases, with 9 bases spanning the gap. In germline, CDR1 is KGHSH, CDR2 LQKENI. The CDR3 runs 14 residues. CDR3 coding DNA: TGTGCCAGCTCACCAGCAGGGGCAAACACTGAAGCTTTCTTT. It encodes CASSPAGANTEAFF.

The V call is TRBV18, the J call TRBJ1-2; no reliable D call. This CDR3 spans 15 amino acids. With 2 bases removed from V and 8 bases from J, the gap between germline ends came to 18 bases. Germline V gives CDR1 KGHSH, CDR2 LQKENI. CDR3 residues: CASSPAQSTEGGYTF. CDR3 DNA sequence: TGTGCCAGCTCACCAGCTCAATCCACGGAAGGCGGCTACACCTTC.

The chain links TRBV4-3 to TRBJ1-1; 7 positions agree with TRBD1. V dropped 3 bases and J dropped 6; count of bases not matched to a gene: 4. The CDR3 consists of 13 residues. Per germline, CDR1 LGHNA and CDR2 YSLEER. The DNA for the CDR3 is TGCGCCAGCAGCCACCTAGGACAGGCTGAAGCTTTCTTT. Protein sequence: CASSHLGQAEAFF.

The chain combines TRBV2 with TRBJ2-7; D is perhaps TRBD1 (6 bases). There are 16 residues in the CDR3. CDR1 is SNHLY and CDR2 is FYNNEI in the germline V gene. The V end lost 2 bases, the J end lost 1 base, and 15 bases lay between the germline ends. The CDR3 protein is CASSETPGHLSYEQYF. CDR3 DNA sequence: TGTGCCAGCAGTGAAACCCCGGGACACCTTTCCTACGAGCAGTACTTC. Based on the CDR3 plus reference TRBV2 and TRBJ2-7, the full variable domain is EPEVTQTPSHQVTQMGQEVILRCVPISNHLYFYWYRQILGQKVEFLVSFYNNEISEKSEIFDDQFSVERPDGSNFTLKIRSTKLEDSAMYFCASSETPGHLSYEQYFGPGTRLTVT.

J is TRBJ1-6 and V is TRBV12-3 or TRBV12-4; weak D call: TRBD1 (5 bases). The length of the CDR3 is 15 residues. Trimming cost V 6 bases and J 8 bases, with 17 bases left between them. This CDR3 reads CASSRSRVTDSPLHF. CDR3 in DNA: TGTGCCAGCAGCCGCTCCAGGGTTACGGATTCACCCCTCCACTTT.

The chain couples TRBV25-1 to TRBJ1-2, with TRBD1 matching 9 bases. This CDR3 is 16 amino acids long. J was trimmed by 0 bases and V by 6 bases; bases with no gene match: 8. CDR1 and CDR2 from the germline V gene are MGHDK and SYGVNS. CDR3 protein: CASSAGQGLANYGYTF. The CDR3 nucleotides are TGTGCCAGCAGCGCGGGACAGGGTTTAGCTAACTATGGCTACACCTTC.

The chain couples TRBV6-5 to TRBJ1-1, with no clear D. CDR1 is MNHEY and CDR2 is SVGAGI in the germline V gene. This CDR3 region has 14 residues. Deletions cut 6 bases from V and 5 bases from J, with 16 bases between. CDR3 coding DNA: TGTGCCAGCAGCCCTACATGGAGGGATACTGAAGCTTTCTTT. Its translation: CASSPTWRDTEAFF.

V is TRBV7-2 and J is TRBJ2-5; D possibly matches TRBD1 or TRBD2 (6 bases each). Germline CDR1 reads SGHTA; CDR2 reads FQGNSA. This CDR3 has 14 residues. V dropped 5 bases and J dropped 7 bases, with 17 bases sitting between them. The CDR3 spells CASSLGHGGWTQYF. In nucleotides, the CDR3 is TGTGCCAGCAGCCTGGGACACGGAGGGTGGACCCAGTACTTC.

The CDR3 DNA follows: TGCGCCAGCAGCCCGAGACAGGAGGCCACAGATACGCAGTATTTT. This translates into CASSPRQEATDTQYF. The chain has TRBV4-1 and TRBJ2-3, with a tentative D call TRBD1 (6 bases). This CDR3 contains 15 residues. CDR1 is MGHRA, CDR2 YSYEKL, per germline. The V and J ends lost 4 bases and 2 bases respectively, with 13 bases between them.